The entry that follows covers one TCR beta chain sequence. Its antigen is not known. This record comes from a study of radiotherapy plus CTLA-4 blockade in lung cancer. About the study: Disease control was achieved by just over 30% of patients, and objective responses by 15% to 20%.

V gave up 3 bases and J gave up 5 bases, with 16 bases separating them. Germline V CDR1 and CDR2: SGHTA, FQGNSA. The CDR3 length is 15 residues. Study-wide findings and caveats: Dynamics of early blood T cell clones, together with interferon-beta, were reportedly the best predictors of response. Among blood TCR repertoires after radiotherapy plus ipilimumab, tumor-derived clones expanded.

This table comes from immunoSEQ multiplex PCR, and its TCRdb copy is limited to in-frame clones, with some not included. The table shows about 57,000 clones, with less than 80% occurring only once. The starting material was peripheral blood, obtained from a patient treated with radiotherapy plus ipilimumab. The chain employs TRBV7-2 and TRBJ2-5; D might be TRBD2 (5 bases). The TCR sequence derives from a human donor with non-small cell lung cancer who had a complete response to radiotherapy plus ipilimumab. The CDR3: CASSFALGAAETQYF. CDR3 nucleotides: TGTGCCAGCAGCTTCGCCTTGGGAGCCGCGGAGACCCAGTACTTC.